Each of the 19 T cell receptor beta chains below was sequenced from the same sample in a study of blood T cell repertoires in COVID-19. Sequenced by immunoSEQ multiplex PCR; TCRdb stores in-frame clones only, minus some. The data hold over 65,000 clones, with about 89% observed a single time. Sequencing was done on a sample of peripheral blood. All receptors derive from a human donor in a cohort sampled during active COVID-19.

This rearrangement joins TRBV11-2 to TRBJ2-3, with 7 bases aligning to TRBD2. Trimming at V came to 5 bases and at J to 2 bases, leaving 10 bases not matched to a gene. Looked up from germline, CDR1 is SGHAT and CDR2 is FQNNGV. This CDR3 has 16 amino acids. The CDR3 sequence: CASSGGEAGFTDTQYF. The CDR3 DNA reads TGTGCCAGCAGCGGGGGGGAAGCGGGGTTCACAGATACGCAGTATTTT.

This clone came up once. The chain employs TRBV2 and TRBJ2-7; possible D gene TRBD1, 6 bases. The CDR3 length is 13 residues. V lost 4 bases, J lost 3 bases, and 10 bases lay in between. The germline V gene encodes CDR1 SNHLY and CDR2 FYNNEI. This chain's CDR3 is CASSAQGIYEQYF. The CDR3 DNA follows: TGTGCCAGCAGTGCTCAGGGGATCTACGAGCAGTACTTC.

The chain has TRBV10-1 and TRBJ2-3, with 7 bases fitting TRBD2. V shed 3 bases, J shed 1 base, and the junction held 4 bases outside the gene matches. Germline-derived CDR1 and CDR2 are WNHNN and SYGVQD (reference sequence). The CDR3 contains 15 residues. CDR3 sequence: CASSETAGGTDTQYF. The CDR3 nucleotides read TGCGCCAGCAGTGAAACGGCGGGGGGCACAGATACGCAGTATTTT.

V gene TRBV5-1 combines with J gene TRBJ2-2; 8 positions agree with TRBD1. The V gene's germline CDR1 is SGHRS and CDR2 YFSETQ. After removal of 4 bases from V and 3 bases from J, the junction contained 5 bases not matched to a gene. The CDR3 runs 15 residues. The CDR3 nucleotides are TGCGCCAGCAGCACAGGGGGAGAGGACACCGGGGAGCTGTTTTTT. This sequence encodes CASSTGGEDTGELFF.

The chain couples TRBV28 to TRBJ1-2; D not resolved. Trimming stripped 8 bases from V and 2 bases from J, with 9 bases between. Per the germline V gene, CDR1 is MDHEN and CDR2 is SYDVKM. This CDR3 is built from 12 residues. The DNA for the CDR3 is TGTGCCAGCGTTACGGAGAACTATGGCTACACCTTC. As protein: CASVTENYGYTF.

This chain joins TRBV5-1 and TRBJ2-7; 9 bases match TRBD1. Germline V lookup: CDR1 SGHRS, CDR2 YFSETQ. V trimming: 4 bases; J trimming: 6 bases; junction bases outside the gene matches: 11. The CDR3 is 15 residues long. CDR3 sequence reads: CASSPVTGGPAEQYF. CDR3 DNA: TGCGCCAGCAGCCCCGTCACAGGGGGCCCGGCCGAGCAGTACTTC. Using reference TRBV5-1 and TRBJ2-7 for the parts outside the CDR3, the full variable domain is KAGVTQTPRYLIKTRGQQVTLSCSPISGHRSVSWYQQTPGQGLQFLFEYFSETQRNKGNFPGRFSGRQFSNSRSEMNVSTLELGDSALYLCASSPVTGGPAEQYFGPGTRLTVT.

The chain has TRBV19 and TRBJ2-5; TRBD1 is a possible D gene (5 bases). This CDR3 contains 13 residues. Trimming stripped 3 bases from V and 2 bases from J, with 7 bases between. Germline V gives CDR1 LNHDA, CDR2 SQIVND (reference sequence). The CDR3 DNA reads as TGTGCCAGTAGTATGCGACAGCAAGAGACCCAGTACTTC. Its translation is CASSMRQQETQYF.

This chain uses TRBV30 with TRBJ1-4; the D gene is possibly TRBD1 (5 bases). Trimming took off 1 base at V and 7 bases at J, with 16 bases between the two ends. Germline CDR1 is GTSNPN and CDR2 is SVGIG (reference sequence). There are 15 residues in the CDR3. The CDR3 region has the DNA TGTGCCTGGAGTGGACTTAGGTCCGGGGGTGAAAAACTGTTTTTT. It yields the protein CAWSGLRSGGEKLFF.

The chain couples TRBV7-9 to TRBJ2-2; 8 positions agree with TRBD2. This CDR3 comprises 16 residues. Trimming took 4 bases from V and 5 from J; bases not matched to a gene: 9. Germline V lookup: CDR1 SEHNR, CDR2 FQNEAQ (reference sequence). The CDR3 DNA is TGTGCCAGCAGCTCCACCCGGGGGGGATGGACCGGGGAGCTGTTTTTT. Translating gives CASSSTRGGWTGELFF.

The chain uses TRBV3-1 (or the pseudogene TRBV3-2) and TRBJ2-3, with TRBD2 matching over 10 bases. The CDR3 contains 15 residues. Germline CDR1 is LGHDT and CDR2 is YNNKEL (reference sequence). V shed 4 bases and J 4 bases; nucleotides not matched to a gene: 5. Here the CDR3 reads CASSPIAGGADTQYF. The CDR3 DNA is TGTGCCAGCAGCCCCATAGCGGGGGGCGCAGATACGCAGTATTTT.

CDR3 in amino acids: CAATGVSGYTF. The CDR3 DNA is TGTGCCGCGACCGGGGTATCGGGCTACACCTTC. The V gene is TRBV6-5, the J gene TRBJ1-2; D call uncertain. The CDR3 spans 11 residues. Looked up from germline, CDR1 is MNHEY and CDR2 is SVGAGI. The ends were cut back, 11 bases at V and 8 bases at J, with 15 bases in the middle.

The chain carries TRBV5-8 and TRBJ2-7; the match to TRBD2 covers 7 bases. The germline V gene encodes CDR1 SGHTS and CDR2 YDEGEE. This CDR3 has 17 amino acids. V lost 6 bases to trimming and J lost 2 bases; unmatched junction nucleotides: 17. The CDR3 loop reads CASTPAYSGRATYEQYF. The DNA for the CDR3 is TGTGCCAGCACTCCGGCTTATTCAGGGAGGGCTACCTACGAGCAGTACTTC.

This clone was seen many times. The chain employs TRBV19 and TRBJ2-1; 7 nucleotides line up with TRBD1. The V gene end was trimmed by 6 bases and the J gene end by 0 bases; junction bases not matched to a gene: 5. The length of the CDR3 is 15 residues. Germline CDR1 and CDR2: LNHDA and SQIVND (reference sequence). The CDR3 nucleotides read TGTGCCAGTAGACGGGACAGAAACTCCTACAATGAGCAGTTCTTC. The encoded protein is CASRRDRNSYNEQFF.

The chain recombines TRBV6-5 with TRBJ1-3; D is possibly TRBD1 (5 bases). Germline V gene data show CDR1 as MNHEY and CDR2 as SVGAGI. Deletions cut 4 bases from V and 0 bases from J, with 7 bases between. CDR3 length equals 14 residues. The CDR3: CASSLTDSGNTIYF. CDR3 bases: TGTGCCAGCAGTTTGACAGACTCTGGAAACACCATATATTTT.

J is TRBJ2-7 and V is TRBV19; possible D gene TRBD1, 5 bases. V lost 1 base and J 1 base, leaving 5 bases between the germline ends. The CDR3 sequence is 13 residues long. The germline V gene encodes CDR1 LNHDA and CDR2 SQIVND (reference sequence). The CDR3 coding sequence is TGTGCCAGTAGTATAGGACAGTCCTACGAGCAGTACTTC. Translation gives CASSIGQSYEQYF.

This clone was counted between two and nine times. The chain is built from TRBV7-3 and TRBJ2-7; 12 bases are a match to TRBD2. Looked up from germline, CDR1 is SGHTA and CDR2 is FQGTGA. The V and J ends lost 5 bases and 3 bases, in that order; junction bases with no gene match: 5. The CDR3 contains 15 residues. In nucleotides, the CDR3 is TGTGCCAGCAGCCCCGGACTAGCGGGAATCTACGAGCAGTACTTC. It encodes CASSPGLAGIYEQYF.

The gene calls are TRBV24-1 and TRBJ2-7, with 8 bases lining up with TRBD1. Losses at the gene ends were 3 bases for V and 4 bases for J; bases not matched to a gene: 7. This CDR3 is built from 15 residues. The germline V gene encodes CDR1 KGHDR and CDR2 SFDVKD. CDR3 nucleotide sequence: TGTGCCACCAGTGATCCCAGGGGGCGGCTGTACGAGCAGTACTTC. Translated: CATSDPRGRLYEQYF.

V usage is TRBV28 and J usage is TRBJ2-3, with D perhaps TRBD1 (5 bases). This CDR3 has 17 residues. V gave up 2 bases and J gave up 2 bases, with 17 bases separating them. The V gene's germline CDR1 is MDHEN and CDR2 SYDVKM. The CDR3 protein is CASSLVQGRTPTDTQYF. The CDR3 DNA reads TGTGCCAGCAGTTTAGTCCAGGGCCGAACCCCCACAGATACGCAGTATTTT.

J is TRBJ2-5 and V is TRBV29-1; a weak D match, TRBD1 (6 bases). Trimming left V 7 bases short and J 2 bases short, with 11 bases between. Germline CDR1 and CDR2: SQVTM and ANQGSEA. The CDR3 length is 12 residues. CDR3 protein: CSAGQPQETQYF. In DNA form, the CDR3 reads TGCAGCGCTGGACAGCCACAAGAGACCCAGTACTTC.